The 20 T cell receptor beta chains in this list originate from one sample, sequenced in a study of blood T cell repertoires in COVID-19. Some clones are missing from TCRdb's copy, which holds only in-frame ones; the method was immunoSEQ multiplex PCR. The table records roughly 670,000 clones, more than 80% of them present only once. Input material: peripheral blood. The receptors stem from a woman under 30 with acute or convalescent COVID-19.

V gene TRBV11-2 combines with J gene TRBJ1-5, with a tentative D call TRBD1 (6 bases). V gave up 5 bases and J gave up 1 base, with 15 bases separating them. This CDR3 has 16 residues. Per germline, CDR1 SGHAT and CDR2 FQNNGV. The CDR3 spells CASSRSGGASNQPQHF. CDR3 DNA: TGTGCCAGCAGCCGTTCGGGGGGCGCGAGCAATCAGCCCCAGCATTTT. The full variable domain, with the rest looked up from reference TRBV11-2 and TRBJ1-5, is EAGVAQSPRYKIIEKRQSVAFWCNPISGHATLYWYQQILGQGPKLLIQFQNNGVVDDSQLPKDRFSAERLKGVDSTLKIQPAKLEDSAVYLCASSRSGGASNQPQHFGDGTRLSIL.

The V call is TRBV7-9, the J call TRBJ2-1; 9 bases match TRBD1. V dropped 3 bases and J dropped 6; count of bases not matched to a gene: 0. The germline V gene has CDR1 SEHNR and CDR2 FQNEAQ (reference sequence). The CDR3 consists of 13 residues. CDR3 loop: CASSLTGGNEQFF. CDR3 bases: TGTGCCAGCAGCTTGACAGGGGGCAATGAGCAGTTCTTC.

The J gene is TRBJ1-4, the V gene TRBV6-5; no reliable D call. The CDR3 length is 16 residues. The germline V and J ends were trimmed by 0 bases and 8 bases, with 16 bases remaining between them. Per germline, CDR1 MNHEY and CDR2 SVGAGI. CDR3 sequence (DNA): TGTGCCAGCAGTTACTCGAATGTTCCCGGGAGCGAAAAACTGTTTTTT. Amino acid sequence: CASSYSNVPGSEKLFF.

The chain is built from TRBV7-2 and TRBJ1-2; 7 positions match TRBD1. The CDR3 is 14 amino acids. CDR1 and CDR2 (germline): SGHTA, FQGNSA. V dropped 0 bases and J dropped 11; count of bases not matched to a gene: 9. Written as DNA, the CDR3 is TGTGCCAGCAGCTTAGCTGACCAGGGGGTACGGTACACCTTC. Amino acids: CASSLADQGVRYTF.

The chain recombines TRBV27 with TRBJ1-2; 10 bases fit TRBD1. The CDR3 is 17 amino acids. The germline V gene has CDR1 MNHEY and CDR2 SMNVEV (reference sequence). J was trimmed by 2 bases and V by 5 bases; bases with no gene match: 11. Written as DNA, the CDR3 is TGTGCCAGCAGTCCCCTGGGACAGGGGAGTTACAACTATGGCTACACCTTC. The encoded protein is CASSPLGQGSYNYGYTF.

The rearrangement links TRBV5-5 to TRBJ2-5; D ambiguous. V lost 0 bases to trimming and J lost 1 base, with 13 bases between them. The CDR3 is 16 residues long. From germline, CDR1 is SGHKS and CDR2 YYEKEE (reference sequence). The CDR3 region is CASSLGTSGLQETQYF. The CDR3 coding sequence is TGTGCCAGCAGCTTGGGTACTTCAGGTCTCCAAGAGACCCAGTACTTC.

The chain joins TRBV7-9 to TRBJ1-2; D remains unclear. Trimming shortened V by 5 bases and J by 5 bases, and 9 bases separated the two germline ends. There are 12 residues in the CDR3. Germline V lookup: CDR1 SEHNR, CDR2 FQNEAQ (reference sequence). Here the CDR3 DNA reads TGTGCCAGCAGCCCTCCCACATATGGCTACACCTTC. Residues: CASSPPTYGYTF. Based on the CDR3 plus reference TRBV7-9 and TRBJ1-2, the full variable domain is DTGVSQNPRHKITKRGQNVTFRCDPISEHNRLYWYRQTLGQGPEFLTYFQNEAQLEKSRLLSDRFSAERPKGSFSTLEIQRTEQGDSAMYLCASSPPTYGYTFGSGTRLTVV.

The J gene is TRBJ1-2, the V gene TRBV19; 10 bases are a match to TRBD1. CDR1 is LNHDA, CDR2 SQIVND, per germline (reference sequence). The V and J ends lost 3 bases and 5 bases, in that order; junction bases with no gene match: 9. This CDR3 is built from 16 residues. CDR3 amino acids: CASSIGPGQGEYGYTF. The CDR3 coding sequence is TGTGCCAGTAGTATTGGTCCTGGACAGGGGGAGTATGGCTACACCTTC.

This chain connects TRBV7-8 to TRBJ1-1; tentatively, D is TRBD1 (5 bases). V lost 6 bases to trimming and J lost 3 bases, with 11 bases between them. Germline CDR1 and CDR2: SGHVS and FQNEAQ. The CDR3 has 13 residues. CDR3 coding DNA: TGTGCCAGCAGTAAATACAGGTACACTGAAGCTTTCTTT. Protein sequence: CASSKYRYTEAFF. Complete variable domain (other parts from reference TRBV7-8 and TRBJ1-1): GAGVSQSPRYKVAKRGQDVALRCDPISGHVSLFWYQQALGQGPEFLTYFQNEAQLDKSGLPSDRFFAERPEGSVSTLKIQRTQQEDSAVYLCASSKYRYTEAFFGQGTRLTVV.

The rearrangement uses TRBV5-6 and TRBJ1-5; 8 bases line up with TRBD1. Per germline, CDR1 SGHDT and CDR2 YYEEEE. V dropped 4 bases and J dropped 6; count of bases not matched to a gene: 6. The CDR3 consists of 14 residues. CDR3 residues: CASSGIGTGQPQHF. Here the CDR3 DNA reads TGTGCCAGCAGCGGAATCGGGACAGGTCAGCCCCAGCATTTT.

The chain links TRBV11-2 to TRBJ2-1, with TRBD1 identical over 9 bases. The CDR3 loop spans 17 amino acids. Looked up from germline, CDR1 is SGHAT and CDR2 is FQNNGV. V lost 5 bases, J lost 2 bases, and 10 bases stayed unmatched. CDR3 in DNA: TGTGCCAGCAGCACTAACAGGGGGCAGAGGGCCTACAATGAGCAGTTCTTC. It encodes CASSTNRGQRAYNEQFF.

The chain employs TRBV24-1 and TRBJ1-4; no clear D gene. This CDR3 spans 14 amino acids. The V gene's germline CDR1 is KGHDR and CDR2 SFDVKD. V shed 4 bases and J shed 4 bases, with 9 bases lying between them. The CDR3 here is CATSEDTDNEKLFF. CDR3 bases: TGTGCCACCAGTGAGGATACAGATAATGAAAAACTGTTTTTT.

The genes are TRBV7-2 and TRBJ1-6, with unresolved D. V was shortened by 4 bases and J by 14 bases, with 12 bases between the two germline ends. CDR1 is SGHTA and CDR2 is FQGNSA in the germline V gene. The CDR3 has 12 amino acids. CDR3 nucleotide sequence: TGTGCCAGCAGCTCTTTATCCAGGTCCCTCCACTTT. It codes for CASSSLSRSLHF.

This chain uses TRBV9 with TRBJ1-5, with D unresolved. Germline CDR1 and CDR2: SGDLS and YYNGEE. This CDR3 comprises 13 residues. Trimming took 0 bases from V and 9 from J, leaving 10 bases between them. CDR3 DNA sequence: TGTGCCAGCAGCGTAGACGGTTTTGGGCCCCAGCATTTT. This translates into CASSVDGFGPQHF.

The CDR3 DNA reads as TGTGCCAGCAGCGTAGGGACTGGTCAAAACATTCAGTACTTC. Amino acids: CASSVGTGQNIQYF. The rearrangement joins TRBV9 to TRBJ2-4; D perhaps matches TRBD2 (5 bases). The V end was cut by 0 bases, the J end by 5 bases, with 9 bases between. Germline lookup yields CDR1 SGDLS and CDR2 YYNGEE. The CDR3 is made up of 14 amino acids.

The rearrangement links TRBV14 to TRBJ2-5; D perhaps matches TRBD2 (6 bases). The ends were cut back, 0 bases at V and 2 bases at J, with 16 bases in the middle. The CDR3 has 17 residues. Germline-derived CDR1 and CDR2 are SGHDN and FVKESK. The CDR3 here is CASSQDPTGVAQETQYF. CDR3 sequence (DNA): TGTGCCAGCAGCCAAGATCCTACGGGGGTGGCTCAAGAGACCCAGTACTTC.

The chain links TRBV5-1 to TRBJ2-2, with 13 bases matching TRBD2. This CDR3 has 16 residues. V lost 4 bases to trimming and J lost 7 bases; unmatched junction nucleotides: 7. CDR1 is SGHRS, CDR2 YFSETQ, per germline. In DNA form, the CDR3 reads TGCGCCAGCAGCCCCACTAGCGGGGGGGCTAGCGGGGAGCTGTTTTTT. Its translation: CASSPTSGGASGELFF.

The chain joins TRBV6-5 to TRBJ1-2; D uncertain. CDR1 is MNHEY and CDR2 is SVGAGI in the germline V gene. CDR3 length: 14 amino acids. The germline V and J ends were trimmed by 6 bases and 4 bases, with 15 bases remaining between them. As DNA, the CDR3 is TGTGCCAGCAGCTCCCTCGTGGGCCTCTATGGCTACACCTTC. Translated, it gives CASSSLVGLYGYTF.

The V gene is TRBV19, the J gene TRBJ1-1, with no clear D. Germline V gene data show CDR1 as LNHDA and CDR2 as SQIVND (reference sequence). The V and J ends lost 1 base and 6 bases respectively, with 6 bases between them. The CDR3 is made up of 12 amino acids. DNA of the CDR3: TGTGCCAGTAGTATAGGCACGGCTGAAGCTTTCTTT. As protein: CASSIGTAEAFF.

The chain joins TRBV28 to TRBJ2-1, with D possibly TRBD2 on 7 matching bases. Germline CDR1 and CDR2: MDHEN and SYDVKM. This CDR3 region has 14 residues. For the CDR3, the DNA is TGTGCAGTTTATGGCGGGGGCCTTTACAATGAGCAGTTCTTC. Amino acids: CAVYGGGLYNEQFF. Full variable domain (outside the CDR3, taken from reference TRBV28 and TRBJ2-1): DVKVTQSSRYLVKRTGEKVFLECVQDMDHENMFWYRQDPGLGLRLIYFSYDVKMKEKGDIPEGYSVSREKKERFSLILESASTNQTSMYLCAVYGGGLYNEQFFGPGTRLTVL.